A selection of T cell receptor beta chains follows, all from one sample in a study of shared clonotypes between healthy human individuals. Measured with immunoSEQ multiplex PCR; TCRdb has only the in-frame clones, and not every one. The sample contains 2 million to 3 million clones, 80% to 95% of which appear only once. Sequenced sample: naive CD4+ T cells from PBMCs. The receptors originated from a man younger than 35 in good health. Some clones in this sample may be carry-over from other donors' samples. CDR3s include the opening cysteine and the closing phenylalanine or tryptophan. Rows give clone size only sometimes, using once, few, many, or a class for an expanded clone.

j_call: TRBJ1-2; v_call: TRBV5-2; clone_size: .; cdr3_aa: CASSQNNYGYTF
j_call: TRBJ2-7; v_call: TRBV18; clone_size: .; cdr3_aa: CASSPPLASHEQYF
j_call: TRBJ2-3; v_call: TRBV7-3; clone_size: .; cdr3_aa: CASSFTSGSADTQYF
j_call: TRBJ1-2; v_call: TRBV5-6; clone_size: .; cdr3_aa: CASSLPGQPYGYTF
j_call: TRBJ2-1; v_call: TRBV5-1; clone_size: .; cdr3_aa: CASRLAANNEQFF
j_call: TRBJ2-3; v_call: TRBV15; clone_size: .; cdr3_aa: CATSRVRVRDTQYF
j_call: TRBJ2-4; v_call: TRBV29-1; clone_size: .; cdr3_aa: CSVEELAENIQYF
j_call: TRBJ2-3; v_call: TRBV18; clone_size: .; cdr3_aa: CASSQTSGRAYDTQYF
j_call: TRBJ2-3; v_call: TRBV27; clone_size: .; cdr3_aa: CASSPRRANTDTQYF
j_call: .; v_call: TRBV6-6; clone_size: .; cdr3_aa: CASSYGVGGSYEQYF
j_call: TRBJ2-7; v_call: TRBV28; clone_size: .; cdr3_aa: CASSLTGSLYEQYF
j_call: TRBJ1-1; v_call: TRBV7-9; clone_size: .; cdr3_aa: CASSFGLSGTEAFF
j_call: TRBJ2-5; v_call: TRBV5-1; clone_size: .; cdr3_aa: CASSLAGNQETQYF
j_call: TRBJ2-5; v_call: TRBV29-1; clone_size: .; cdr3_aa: CSVLRDLQETQYF
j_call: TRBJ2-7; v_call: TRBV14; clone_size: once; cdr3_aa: CASSPLAGGRVHEQYF
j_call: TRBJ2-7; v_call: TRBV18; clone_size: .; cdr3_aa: CASSHSGGPYEQYF
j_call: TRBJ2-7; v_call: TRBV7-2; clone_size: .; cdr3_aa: CASSLSWGQNEQYF
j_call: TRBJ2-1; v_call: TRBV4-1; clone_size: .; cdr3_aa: CASSYFLTGRESSSYNEQFF
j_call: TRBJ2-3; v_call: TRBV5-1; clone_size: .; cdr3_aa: CASSFIYADTQYF
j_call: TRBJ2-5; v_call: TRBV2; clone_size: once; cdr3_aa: CASRYLQETQYF
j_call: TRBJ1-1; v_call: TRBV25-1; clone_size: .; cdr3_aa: CASSENRRNTEAFF
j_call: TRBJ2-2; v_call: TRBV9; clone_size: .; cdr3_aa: CASSGKGSNTGELFF
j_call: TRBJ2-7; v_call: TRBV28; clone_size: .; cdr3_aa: CASSSPSGDEQYF
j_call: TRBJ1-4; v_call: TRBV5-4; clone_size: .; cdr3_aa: CASSFRGRNEKLFF
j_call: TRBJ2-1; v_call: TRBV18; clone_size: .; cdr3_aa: CASSPGQGTYNEQFF
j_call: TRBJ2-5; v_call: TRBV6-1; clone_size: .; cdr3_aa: CASSWTGERETQYF
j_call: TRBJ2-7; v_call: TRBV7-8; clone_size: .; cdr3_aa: CASSSRQGTSYEQYF
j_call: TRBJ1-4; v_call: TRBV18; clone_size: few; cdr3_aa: CASSPGANEKLFF
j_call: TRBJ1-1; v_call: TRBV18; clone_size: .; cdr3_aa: CASSLHGPALDTEAFF
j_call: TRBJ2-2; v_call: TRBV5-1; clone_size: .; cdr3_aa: CASAVGQGAIGELFF
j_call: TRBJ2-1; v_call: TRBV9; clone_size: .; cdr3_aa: CASSAGSPGYNEQFF
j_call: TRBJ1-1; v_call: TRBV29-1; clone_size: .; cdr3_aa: CSVEPYQNTEAFF
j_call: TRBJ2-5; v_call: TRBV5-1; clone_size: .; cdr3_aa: CASSLDPGLQETQYF
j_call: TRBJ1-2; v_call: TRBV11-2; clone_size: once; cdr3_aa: CASSLADRANGYTF
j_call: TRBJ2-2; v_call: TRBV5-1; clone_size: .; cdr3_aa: CASSTRTDTGELFF
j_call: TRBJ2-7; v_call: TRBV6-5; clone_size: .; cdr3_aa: CASSRTVANEQYF
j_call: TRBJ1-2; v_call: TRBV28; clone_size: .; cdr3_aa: CASSLTSGVYGYTF
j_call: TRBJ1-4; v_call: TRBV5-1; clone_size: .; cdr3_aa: CASSLDPGDEKLFF
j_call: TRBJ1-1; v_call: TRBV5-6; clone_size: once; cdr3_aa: CASSLGGGNTEAFF